This T cell receptor (beta chain) was identified in a study of blood T cell repertoires in COVID-19. CDR3 length: 13 amino acids. Trimming took 6 bases from V and 4 from J, leaving 12 bases between them. Using immunoSEQ multiplex PCR, the repertoire was profiled, and TCRdb retains in-frame clones only, with some absent. The table shows approximately 250,000 clones, with 88% occurring only once. Cohorts were assigned according to the clinical history that participants reported. Source material: PBMCs or T cells enriched from blood (not recorded which). The TCR was taken from a middle-aged woman with acute COVID-19. The gene calls are TRBV12-3 or TRBV12-4 and TRBJ2-5, with D maybe TRBD1 (6 bases). In nucleotides, the CDR3 is TGTGCCAGCAGATCCCACAGGGCAGAGACCCAGTACTTC. Translation: CASRSHRAETQYF.